Below are 21 T cell receptor beta chains sequenced from a single sample in a study of blood T cell repertoires in COVID-19 (dated by TCRdb to the early 2020s). The method was the immunoSEQ multiplex PCR assay. TCRdb carries this immuneACCESS record with in-frame sequences only. Its versions omit some clonotypes, under half of them owing to an unresolved V gene in the studies checked, with the rest unexplained. The sample data list 160,000 or so clones, and about 83% of these were observed just once. About 15% of the sample comes from the top ten. Sequenced: peripheral blood. Every receptor here comes from an elderly woman with acute or convalescent COVID-19.

The genes are TRBV7-8 and TRBJ2-7, with TRBD2 matching over 9 bases. Looked up from germline, CDR1 is SGHVS and CDR2 is FQNEAQ. V gave up 3 bases and J gave up 4 bases; unmatched junction bases: 7. The CDR3 sequence is 15 residues long. CDR3 coding DNA: TGTGCCAGCAGCTTTCAGGGTAGCGGGAGTTACGAGCAGTACTTC. This gives the protein CASSFQGSGSYEQYF.

V usage is TRBV19 and J usage is TRBJ1-5, with D maybe TRBD1 (5 bases). This CDR3 contains 12 residues. Germline V gene lookup returns CDR1 LNHDA and CDR2 SQIVND (reference sequence). CDR3 region: CAASGYNQPQHF. CDR3 coding DNA: TGTGCTGCCTCAGGGTACAATCAGCCCCAGCATTTT.

The table lists this clone with a few counts. This chain connects TRBV15 to TRBJ1-2; TRBD1 is a possible D gene (5 bases). Germline CDR1 and CDR2: LNHNV and YYDKDF (reference sequence). CDR3 length equals 15 residues. V dropped 4 bases and J dropped 0 bases, with 12 bases sitting between them. The CDR3 coding sequence is TGTGCCACCAGCAAAGCCGGGACTTCTAACTATGGCTACACCTTC. This gives the protein CATSKAGTSNYGYTF. Full variable domain (rest looked up from reference TRBV15 and TRBJ1-2): DAMVIQNPRYQVTQFGKPVTLSCSQTLNHNVMYWYQQKSSQAPKLLFHYYDKDFNNEADTPDNFQSRRPNTSFCFLDIRSPGLGDTAMYLCATSKAGTSNYGYTFGSGTRLTVV.

This clone was counted a single time. The junction and the germline gene differ at one end; a read error may be behind it. V is TRBV7-7 and J is TRBJ2-5, with 12 bases aligning to TRBD1. Germline V gene sequence: CDR1 SSHAT, CDR2 FNYEAQ (reference sequence). This CDR3 region has 15 residues. The CDR3 coding sequence is TGTGCTAGCAGCTTTGGGACAGGGGGCTTGGAGACCCAGTACTTC. Translated: CASSFGTGGLETQYF.

The chain links TRBV3-1 (or the pseudogene TRBV3-2) to TRBJ2-1; 9 bases map to TRBD2. V dropped 4 bases and J dropped 0; count of bases not matched to a gene: 10. CDR1 is LGHDT, CDR2 YNNKEL, per germline (reference sequence). CDR3 length: 18 amino acids. CDR3 protein: CASSPLRTSVNSYNEQFF. The CDR3 DNA is TGTGCCAGCAGCCCGCTTCGGACTAGCGTCAACTCCTACAATGAGCAGTTCTTC.

This clone was found once. The V and J genes are TRBV6-1 and TRBJ1-6; the D gene is possibly TRBD1 (6 bases). V shed 2 bases and J shed 7 bases, with 12 bases lying between them. There are 15 residues in the CDR3. Germline values: CDR1 MNHNS, CDR2 SASEGT. The CDR3 DNA reads as TGTGCCAGCAGTGAAATGGGGACAAAAAATTCACCCCTCCACTTT. Translating it yields CASSEMGTKNSPLHF.

This clone came up once. CDR3 region: CASSYSDRGGGNTIYF. The CDR3 coding sequence is TGTGCCAGCAGTTACTCGGACAGGGGTGGTGGAAACACCATATATTTT. V and J are TRBV6-6 and TRBJ1-3; 9 bases fit TRBD1. The CDR3 is 16 amino acids. The V segment lost 0 bases and the J segment 3 bases; nucleotides outside the gene matches: 3. Germline lookup yields CDR1 MNHNY and CDR2 SVGAGI (reference sequence).

The chain is built from TRBV5-4 and TRBJ1-1; TRBD1 agrees at 7 bases. CDR1 and CDR2 (germline): SGHNT, YYREEE (reference sequence). The CDR3 is 11 residues long. The trim removed 7 bases at V and 12 bases at J, leaving 9 bases unmatched. The CDR3 is CASAKQGRTFF. CDR3 in DNA: TGTGCCAGCGCGAAACAGGGGAGGACTTTCTTT.

The chain is built from TRBV19 and TRBJ1-5, with 7 bases lining up with TRBD1. V was pared by 3 bases and J by 7 bases, with 3 bases of the junction left unmatched. Per the germline V gene, CDR1 is LNHDA and CDR2 is SQIVND (reference sequence). The CDR3 totals 13 residues. The DNA for the CDR3 is TGTGCCAGTAGTATGACAGGGCAGCAGCCCCAGCATTTT. This encodes CASSMTGQQPQHF.

Only a few counts were recorded for this clone. The J gene is TRBJ2-7, the V gene TRBV2; 7 bases agree with TRBD2. The junction had 12 bases not matched to a gene; V was cut back by 7 bases and J by 12 bases. The CDR3 is 12 amino acids. In germline, CDR1 is SNHLY, CDR2 FYNNEI. The CDR3 nucleotides are TGTGCCAGCAAGGGACTAAACGCCAACCCGTACTTC. Translating gives CASKGLNANPYF.

J is TRBJ1-1 and V is TRBV19; TRBD1 matches at 12 bases. The CDR3 has 15 amino acids. Germline V gene lookup returns CDR1 LNHDA and CDR2 SQIVND (reference sequence). The junction had 10 bases not matched to a gene; V was cut back by 3 bases and J by 11 bases. CDR3 residues: CASSIGTGGAGDAFF. The CDR3 nucleotides read TGTGCCAGTAGTATTGGGACAGGGGGCGCGGGGGATGCTTTCTTT.

This clone was observed once. V usage is TRBV6-5 and J usage is TRBJ1-1; 8 bases are shared with TRBD1. This CDR3 spans 14 amino acids. The V and J ends lost 2 bases and 6 bases, in that order; junction bases with no gene match: 5. Germline V gene sequence: CDR1 MNHEY, CDR2 SVGAGI. This CDR3 reads CASSYPDRGAEAFF. The CDR3 DNA is TGTGCCAGCAGTTACCCTGACAGGGGAGCTGAAGCTTTCTTT.

The chain couples TRBV9 to TRBJ2-2; 10 positions agree with TRBD2. This CDR3 contains 15 residues. CDR1 and CDR2 (germline): SGDLS, YYNGEE. Losses at the gene ends were 0 bases for V and 6 bases for J; bases not matched to a gene: 2. The CDR3 reads CASSVGLAGAGELFF. In DNA form, the CDR3 reads TGTGCCAGCAGCGTAGGGCTAGCGGGGGCCGGGGAGCTGTTTTTT.

The chain has TRBV6-5 and TRBJ1-4, with 9 bases lining up with TRBD1. This CDR3 spans 15 amino acids. V gave up 6 bases and J gave up 4 bases; unmatched junction bases: 6. The germline V gene has CDR1 MNHEY and CDR2 SVGAGI. As DNA, the CDR3 is TGTGCCAGCAGACCACAGGGGGCGGGTAATGAAAAACTGTTTTTT. Protein product: CASRPQGAGNEKLFF.

The rearrangement joins TRBV6-5 to TRBJ2-7, with 8 positions matching TRBD1. The CDR3 loop spans 13 amino acids. Germline CDR1 is MNHEY and CDR2 is SVGAGI. Trimming at V came to 6 bases and at J to 7 bases, leaving 8 bases not matched to a gene. This chain's CDR3 is CASRTGVRREQYF. In nucleotides, the CDR3 is TGTGCCAGCAGGACAGGGGTAAGGAGGGAGCAGTACTTC.

The J gene is TRBJ1-3, the V gene TRBV3-1 (or the pseudogene TRBV3-2), with a possible D match to TRBD1 (6 bases). V was cut by 1 base and J by 4 bases, with 14 bases left in between. Germline values: CDR1 LGHDT, CDR2 YNNKEL (reference sequence). The CDR3 extends over 16 amino acids. The CDR3 DNA follows: TGTGCCAGCAGCCAAGTGGCAGGGGCGAACGGAAACACCATATATTTT. Amino acids: CASSQVAGANGNTIYF.

This clone has a handful of counts. This sequence joins TRBV27 and TRBJ2-7; the match to TRBD1 covers 8 bases. J lost 2 bases, V lost 4 bases, and 7 bases had no gene match. CDR1 is MNHEY, CDR2 SMNVEV, per germline (reference sequence). CDR3 length equals 15 residues. The CDR3 here is CASSSPGQATYEQYF. CDR3 nucleotides: TGTGCCAGCAGTTCACCGGGACAGGCCACCTACGAGCAGTACTTC.

This rearrangement joins TRBV28 to TRBJ1-1; D is undetermined. There are 11 residues in the CDR3. Germline loops: CDR1 MDHEN, CDR2 SYDVKM. V was shortened by 6 bases and J by 11 bases, with 13 bases between the two germline ends. In nucleotides, the CDR3 is TGTGCCAGCAGCCTGTCTTGGAGTGCTTTCTTT. As protein: CASSLSWSAFF.

The gene calls are TRBV9 and TRBJ2-1; TRBD2 aligns across 7 bases. CDR3 length: 14 residues. J lost 5 bases, V lost 4 bases, and 6 bases had no gene match. The germline CDR1 and CDR2 sequences are SGDLS and YYNGEE. The CDR3 DNA sequence: TGTGCCAGCAGCATGGGACTAAATAACAATGAGCAGTTCTTC. This sequence encodes CASSMGLNNNEQFF. The variable domain in full, with the rest retrieved from reference TRBV9 and TRBJ2-1, is DSGVTQTPKHLITATGQRVTLRCSPRSGDLSVYWYQQSLDQGLQFLIQYYNGEERAKGNILERFSAQQFPDLHSELNLSSLELGDSALYFCASSMGLNNNEQFFGPGTRLTVL.

J is TRBJ2-3 and V is TRBV10-3, with TRBD2 as a possible D gene (5 bases). Germline V lookup: CDR1 ENHRY, CDR2 SYGVKD. The CDR3 runs to 16 residues. The V end lost 1 base, the J end lost 0 bases, and 11 bases lay between the germline ends. The CDR3 loop is CAISEYERTSTDTQYF. The DNA of the CDR3 is TGTGCCATCAGTGAGTACGAGCGGACTAGCACAGATACGCAGTATTTT.

The chain links TRBV7-6 to TRBJ2-7, with 7 bases lining up with TRBD1. The V gene end was trimmed by 3 bases and the J gene end by 4 bases; junction bases not matched to a gene: 3. The length of the CDR3 is 13 residues. Germline values: CDR1 SGHVS, CDR2 FNYEAQ. The CDR3 nucleotides are TGTGCCAGCAGCTTGGCAGGGGGTTACGAGCAGTACTTC. Its translation: CASSLAGGYEQYF.